A selection of T cell receptor beta chains follows, all from one sample in a study of OX40 agonist ivuxolimab in advanced cancers. The table came from immunoSEQ multiplex PCR; TCRdb's copy has only in-frame clones and leaves some out. The sample lists about 64,000 clones; 80% to 90% were seen once. The material sequenced was CD4+ or CD8+ T cells sorted from blood, taken in a trial of the OX40 agonist ivuxolimab. These TCRs come from an adult with an advanced solid tumor such as melanoma, head and neck, liver or kidney cancer. Both conserved end residues are part of each CDR3. A D gene is named only where the DNA matches it firmly. The size entry is marked missing in some rows and otherwise reads once, few, many or a size class.

J	size	D	V	CDR3	DNA
TRBJ2-2	NA	NA	TRBV2	CAGRGQANTGELFF	TGTGCCGGCCGCGGGCAGGCGAACACCGGGGAGCTGTTTTTT
TRBJ1-2	NA	NA	TRBV5-8	CASSSSGSKYVGYTF	TGTGCCAGCAGCTCTTCCGGGTCGAAATACGTTGGCTACACCTTC
TRBJ1-1	NA	NA	TRBV6-6	CASSLSGELSPEAFF	TGTGCCAGCAGCCTCTCGGGGGAGCTCAGCCCTGAAGCTTTCTTT
TRBJ2-5	NA	NA	TRBV9	CASSGSIERQETQYF	TGTGCCAGCAGCGGATCAATAGAACGCCAAGAGACCCAGTACTTC
TRBJ2-6	NA	NA	TRBV18	CASSPQGTGANVLTF	TGTGCCAGCTCACCGCAGGGAACTGGGGCCAACGTCCTGACTTTC
TRBJ2-3	NA	TRBD2	TRBV19	CASSPIKLAGETDTQYF	TGTGCCAGTAGCCCTATAAAACTAGCGGGAGAGACAGATACGCAGTATTTT
TRBJ2-7	NA	TRBD1	TRBV28	CASSFGVGQGANRQPYEQYF	TGTGCCAGCAGTTTTGGGGTGGGACAGGGGGCAAACAGGCAACCCTACGAGCAGTACTTC
TRBJ2-1	NA	NA	TRBV5-4	CASSSVVGEQFF	TGTGCCAGCAGCTCGGTCGTGGGGGAGCAGTTCTTC
TRBJ2-1	NA	NA	TRBV2	CASRADIPPSGEQFF	TGTGCCAGCAGGGCCGACATTCCCCCCTCGGGTGAGCAGTTCTTC
TRBJ2-1	NA	TRBD2	TRBV28	CASMGLAGVWYNEQFF	TGTGCCAGCATGGGACTAGCGGGAGTTTGGTACAATGAGCAGTTCTTC
TRBJ1-3	once	NA	TRBV19	CASTTPRGAIGNTIYF	TGTGCCAGTACCACTCCTCGGGGGGCAATTGGAAACACCATATATTTT